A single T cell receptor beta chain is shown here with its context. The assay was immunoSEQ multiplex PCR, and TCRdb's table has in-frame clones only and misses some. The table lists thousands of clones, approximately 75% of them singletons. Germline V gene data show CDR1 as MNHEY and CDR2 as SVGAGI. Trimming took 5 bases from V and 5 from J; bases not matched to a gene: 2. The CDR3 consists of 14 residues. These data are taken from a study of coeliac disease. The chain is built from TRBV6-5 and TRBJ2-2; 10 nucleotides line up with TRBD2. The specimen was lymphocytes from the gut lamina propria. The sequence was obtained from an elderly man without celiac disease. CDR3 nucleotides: TGTGCCAGCAGTGAGCGGGAGGGGACCGGGGAGCTGTTTTTT. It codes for CASSEREGTGELFF.